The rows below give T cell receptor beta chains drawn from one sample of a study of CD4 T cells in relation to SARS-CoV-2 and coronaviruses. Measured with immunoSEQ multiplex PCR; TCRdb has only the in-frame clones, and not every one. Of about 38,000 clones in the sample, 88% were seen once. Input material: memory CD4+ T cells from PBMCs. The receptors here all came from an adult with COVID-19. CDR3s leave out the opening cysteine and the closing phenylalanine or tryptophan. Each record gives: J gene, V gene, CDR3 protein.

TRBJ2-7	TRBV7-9	ASSLLGQGIGYEQY
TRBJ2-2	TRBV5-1	ASSWGRGDTGELF
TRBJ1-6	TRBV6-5	ASRGSSYNSPLH
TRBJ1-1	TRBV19	ASTVRWVVGRGDDTEAF
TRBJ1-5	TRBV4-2	ASSQTTGENQPQH
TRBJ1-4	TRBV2	ASSLGNEKLF
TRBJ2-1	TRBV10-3	AISVKEGVHNEQF
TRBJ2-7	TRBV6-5	ASSYSQDRLFYEQY
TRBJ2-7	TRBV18	ASSGLDEQY
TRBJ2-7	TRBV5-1	ASRTGGGDEQY
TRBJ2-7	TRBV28	ASGTRGYEQY
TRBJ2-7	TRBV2	ASSGQKNYEQY
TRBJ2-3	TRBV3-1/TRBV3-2	ASSQFRGTDTQY
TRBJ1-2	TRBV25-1	ASSPSRGEDRLDGYT
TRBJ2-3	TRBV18	ASSGTSGTDTQY
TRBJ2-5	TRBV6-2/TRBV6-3	ASSYSRGTSGAIGRGETQY
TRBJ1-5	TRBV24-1	ATSDISDGDYQPQH
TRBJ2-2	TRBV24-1	ATSPRGGANTGELF
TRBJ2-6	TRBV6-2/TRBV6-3	ASSYTPGLAGGPYGANVLT
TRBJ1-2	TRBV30	AWSLRTGRGDYGYT
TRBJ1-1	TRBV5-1	ASSLASQGARTEAF
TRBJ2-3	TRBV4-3	ASSQIAGARTDTQY
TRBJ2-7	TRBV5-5	ASSLADPLYEQY
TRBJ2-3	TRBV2	ASSDKVSTDTQY
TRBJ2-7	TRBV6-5	ASRKAGGSSYEQY
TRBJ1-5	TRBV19	ASSISQGAPRQPQH
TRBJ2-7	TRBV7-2	ASSSRREYSYEQY
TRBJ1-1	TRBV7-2	ASSITYFTPEAF
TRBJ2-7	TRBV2	ASSDRQGVYEQY
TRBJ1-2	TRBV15	ATSGSRSRTSGSGYT
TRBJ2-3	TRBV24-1	ATSGWRGDTGDTQY
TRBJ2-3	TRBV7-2	ASSLGLAGGFSTDTQY
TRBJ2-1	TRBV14	ASSPIDGNEQF
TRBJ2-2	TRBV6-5	ASIPDRGATGELF
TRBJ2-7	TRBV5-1	ASSPGTGTSGSYEQY
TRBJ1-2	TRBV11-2	ASKTSGRDHGYT
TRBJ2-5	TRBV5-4	ASSRVPGSGGAGTQY
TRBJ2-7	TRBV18	ASSPLQGSYEQY
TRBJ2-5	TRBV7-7	ASSKTGTQETQY
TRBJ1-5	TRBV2	ASSERTGWGNQPQH
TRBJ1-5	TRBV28	ASSSGVFTAQH
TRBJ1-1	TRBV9	ASSLQGTEAF
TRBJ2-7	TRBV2	ASSEGLGQIYEQY
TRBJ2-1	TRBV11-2	ASSLVWGARDEQF
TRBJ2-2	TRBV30	AWSPNAGTGELF
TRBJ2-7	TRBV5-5	ASSLAGQAWEQY
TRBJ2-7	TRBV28	ASSPPGQLYEQY
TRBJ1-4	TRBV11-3	ASSLGGTGEKLF
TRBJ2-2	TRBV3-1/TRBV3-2	ASSLGTGELF
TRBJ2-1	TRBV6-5	ASRAQRGSYNEQF
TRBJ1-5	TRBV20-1	SASLSGTGINQPQH
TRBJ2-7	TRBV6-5	ASSRTSPRYEQY
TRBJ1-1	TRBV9	ASSVVTGNTEAF
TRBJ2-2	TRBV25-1	ASSGGQGANTGELF
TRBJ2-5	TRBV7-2	ASSPRSSGTGVETQY
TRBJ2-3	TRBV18	ASSPTEVTQY
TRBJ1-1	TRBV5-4	ASSLEGAVDTEAF
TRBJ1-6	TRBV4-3	ASSQDTGVLGSPLH